The sequence of this T cell receptor (beta chain) was determined in a study of T cell repertoires in cytomegalovirus infection. Turning to this clonotype: What it binds is unknown.

Germline CDR1 and CDR2: DFQATT and SNEGSKA (reference sequence). The CDR3 is 13 amino acids. V was clipped by 6 bases and J by 0 bases; unmatched bases: 3. TCRdb re-called the reads with MiXCR, one entry per CDR3 protein. The sample yields about 920,000 distinct CDR3 sequences, around a third seen once. The chain has TRBV20-1 and TRBJ2-7; TRBD1 agrees at 9 bases. This receptor was identified in a human donor in good health (CMV status not recorded). Some clones in this sample may be carry-over from other donors' samples. This sample comprised cultured CD8+ T cells from PBMCs, obtained from culture after CMV antigen stimulation. DNA of the CDR3: TGCAGTGCATCGGACAGGGGCTCCTACGAGCAGTACTTC. Protein: CSASDRGSYEQYF.